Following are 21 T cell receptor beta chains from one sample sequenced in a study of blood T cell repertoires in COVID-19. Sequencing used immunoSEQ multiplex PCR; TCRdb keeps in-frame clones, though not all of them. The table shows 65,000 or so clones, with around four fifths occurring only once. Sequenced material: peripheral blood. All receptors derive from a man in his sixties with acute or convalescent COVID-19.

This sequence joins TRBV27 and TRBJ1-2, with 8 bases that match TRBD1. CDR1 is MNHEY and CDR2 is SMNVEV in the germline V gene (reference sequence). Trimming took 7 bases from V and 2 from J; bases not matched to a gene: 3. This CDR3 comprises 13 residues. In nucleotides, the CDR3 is TGTGCCAGCACAGGGGGCACAAACTATGGCTACACCTTC. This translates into CASTGGTNYGYTF.

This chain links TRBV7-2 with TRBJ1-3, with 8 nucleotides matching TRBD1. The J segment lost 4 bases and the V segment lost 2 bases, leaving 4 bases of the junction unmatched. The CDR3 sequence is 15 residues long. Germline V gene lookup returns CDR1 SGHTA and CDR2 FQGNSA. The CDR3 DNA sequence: TGTGCCAGCAGCTTAACAGGGGGGTTCGGAAACACCATATATTTT. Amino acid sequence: CASSLTGGFGNTIYF.

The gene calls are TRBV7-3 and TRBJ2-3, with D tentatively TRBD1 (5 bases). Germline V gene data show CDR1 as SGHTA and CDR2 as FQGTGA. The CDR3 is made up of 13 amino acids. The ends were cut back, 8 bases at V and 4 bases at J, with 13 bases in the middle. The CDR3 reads CASGDSQADTQYF. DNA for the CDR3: TGTGCCAGCGGTGACAGCCAGGCAGATACGCAGTATTTT.

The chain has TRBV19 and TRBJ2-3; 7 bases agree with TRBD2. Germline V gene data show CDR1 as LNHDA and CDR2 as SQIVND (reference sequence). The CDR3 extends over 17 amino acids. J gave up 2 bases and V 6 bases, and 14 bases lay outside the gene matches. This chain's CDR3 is CASSHTNGGSPTDTQYF. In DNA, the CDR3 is TGTGCCAGTAGCCACACGAACGGGGGGTCCCCCACAGATACGCAGTATTTT.

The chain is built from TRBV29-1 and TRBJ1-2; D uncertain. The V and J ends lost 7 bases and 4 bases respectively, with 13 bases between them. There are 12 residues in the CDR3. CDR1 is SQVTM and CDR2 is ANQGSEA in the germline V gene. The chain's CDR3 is CSAPGYPYGYTF. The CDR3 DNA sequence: TGCAGCGCTCCGGGGTACCCCTATGGCTACACCTTC.

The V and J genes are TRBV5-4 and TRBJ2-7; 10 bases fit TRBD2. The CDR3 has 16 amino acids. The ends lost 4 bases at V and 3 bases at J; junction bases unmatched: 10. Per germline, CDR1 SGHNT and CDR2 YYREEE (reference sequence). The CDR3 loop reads CASSTTSGTTIYEQYF. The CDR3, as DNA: TGTGCCAGCAGCACAACTAGCGGGACTACGATCTACGAGCAGTACTTC.

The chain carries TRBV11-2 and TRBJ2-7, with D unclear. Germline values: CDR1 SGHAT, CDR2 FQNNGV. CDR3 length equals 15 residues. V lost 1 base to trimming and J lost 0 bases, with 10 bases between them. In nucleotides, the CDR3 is TGTGCCAGCAGCTTAGGCGGATACGCCTCCTACGAGCAGTACTTC. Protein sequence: CASSLGGYASYEQYF.

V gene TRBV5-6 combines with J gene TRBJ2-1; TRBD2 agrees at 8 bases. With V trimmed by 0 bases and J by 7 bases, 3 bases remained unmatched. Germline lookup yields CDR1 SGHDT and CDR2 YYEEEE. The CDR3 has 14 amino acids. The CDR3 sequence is CASSLGGLGNEQFF. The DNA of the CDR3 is TGTGCCAGCAGCTTGGGGGGACTAGGAAATGAGCAGTTCTTC.

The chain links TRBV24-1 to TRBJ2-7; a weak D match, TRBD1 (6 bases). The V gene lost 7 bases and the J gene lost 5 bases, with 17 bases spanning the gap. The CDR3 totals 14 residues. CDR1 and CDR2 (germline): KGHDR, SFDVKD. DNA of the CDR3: TGTGCCACCAGCGAAGCAGGGGTACGAAACGAGCAGTACTTC. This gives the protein CATSEAGVRNEQYF.

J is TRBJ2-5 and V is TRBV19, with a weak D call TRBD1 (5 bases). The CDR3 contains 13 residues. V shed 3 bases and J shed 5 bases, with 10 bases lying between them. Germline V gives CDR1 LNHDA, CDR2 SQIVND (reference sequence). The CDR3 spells CASSIGRVETQYF. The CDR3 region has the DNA TGTGCCAGTAGTATCGGCAGGGTGGAGACCCAGTACTTC.

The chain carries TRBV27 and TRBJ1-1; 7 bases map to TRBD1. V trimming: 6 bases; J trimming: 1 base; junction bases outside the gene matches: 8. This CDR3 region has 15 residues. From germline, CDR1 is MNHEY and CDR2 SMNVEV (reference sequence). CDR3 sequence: CASSRQGRENTEAFF. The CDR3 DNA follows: TGTGCCAGCAGCCGACAGGGAAGGGAGAACACTGAAGCTTTCTTT.

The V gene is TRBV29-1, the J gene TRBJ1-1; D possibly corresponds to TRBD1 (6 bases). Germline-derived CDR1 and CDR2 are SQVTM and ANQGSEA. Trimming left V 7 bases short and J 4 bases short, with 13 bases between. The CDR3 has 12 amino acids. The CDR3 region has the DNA TGCAGCGGCACCCAGGGGAGCACTGAAGCTTTCTTT. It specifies CSGTQGSTEAFF.

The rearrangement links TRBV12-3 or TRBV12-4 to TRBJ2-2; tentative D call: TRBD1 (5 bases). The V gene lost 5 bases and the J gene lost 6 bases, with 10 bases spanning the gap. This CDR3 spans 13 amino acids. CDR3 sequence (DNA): TGTGCCAGCAGTCCTCAGGGCCCCGGGGAGCTGTTTTTT. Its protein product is CASSPQGPGELFF.

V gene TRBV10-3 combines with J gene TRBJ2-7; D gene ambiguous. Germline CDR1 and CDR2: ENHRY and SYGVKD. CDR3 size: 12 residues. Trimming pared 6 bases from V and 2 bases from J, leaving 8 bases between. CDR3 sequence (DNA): TGTGCCATCAGGGGCAGTACCTACGAGCAGTACTTC. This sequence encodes CAIRGSTYEQYF.

The CDR3 reads CASSVVAGGAGNTIYF. CDR3 in DNA: TGTGCCAGCAGCGTAGTAGCGGGAGGGGCTGGAAACACCATATATTTT. The gene calls are TRBV9 and TRBJ1-3; possibly TRBD1 for D (5 bases). The germline V gene has CDR1 SGDLS and CDR2 YYNGEE. The length of the CDR3 is 16 residues. The V gene lost 0 bases and the J gene lost 2 bases, with 12 bases spanning the gap.

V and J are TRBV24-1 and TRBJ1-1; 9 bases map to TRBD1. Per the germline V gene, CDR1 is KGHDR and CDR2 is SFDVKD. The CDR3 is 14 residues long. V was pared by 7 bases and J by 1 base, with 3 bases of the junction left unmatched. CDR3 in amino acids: CATSPGQGNTEAFF. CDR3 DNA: TGTGCCACCAGCCCGGGACAGGGGAACACTGAAGCTTTCTTT.

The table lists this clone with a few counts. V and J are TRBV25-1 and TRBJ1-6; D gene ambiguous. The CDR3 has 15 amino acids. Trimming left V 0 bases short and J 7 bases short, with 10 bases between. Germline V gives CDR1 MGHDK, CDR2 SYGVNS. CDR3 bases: TGTGCCAGCAGTGAATACAGTGTCTGGAATTCACCCCTCCACTTT. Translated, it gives CASSEYSVWNSPLHF.

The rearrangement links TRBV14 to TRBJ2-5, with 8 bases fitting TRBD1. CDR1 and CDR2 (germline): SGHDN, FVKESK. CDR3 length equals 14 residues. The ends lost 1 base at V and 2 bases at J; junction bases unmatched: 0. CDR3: CASSQGTGQETQYF. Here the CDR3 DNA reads TGTGCCAGCAGCCAAGGGACAGGGCAAGAGACCCAGTACTTC.

The CDR3 sequence is CASVRTDQPQHF. The CDR3 nucleotides read TGTGCCAGCGTAAGGACTGATCAGCCCCAGCATTTT. V gene TRBV7-4 combines with J gene TRBJ1-5; D is undetermined. Trimming shortened V by 8 bases and J by 5 bases, and 10 bases separated the two germline ends. The CDR3 is 12 residues long. From germline, CDR1 is SGHVT and CDR2 SQSDAQ.

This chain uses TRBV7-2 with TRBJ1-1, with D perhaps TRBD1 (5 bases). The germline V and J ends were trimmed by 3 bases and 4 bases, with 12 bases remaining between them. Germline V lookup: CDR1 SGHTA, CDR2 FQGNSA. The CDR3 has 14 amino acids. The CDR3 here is CASSFVLGGTEAFF. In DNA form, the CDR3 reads TGTGCCAGCAGCTTTGTATTGGGGGGCACTGAAGCTTTCTTT. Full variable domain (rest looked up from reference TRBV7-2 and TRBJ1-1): GAGVSQSPSNKVTEKGKDVELRCDPISGHTALYWYRQSLGQGLEFLIYFQGNSAPDKSGLPSDRFSAERTGGSVSTLTIQRTQQEDSAVYLCASSFVLGGTEAFFGQGTRLTVV.

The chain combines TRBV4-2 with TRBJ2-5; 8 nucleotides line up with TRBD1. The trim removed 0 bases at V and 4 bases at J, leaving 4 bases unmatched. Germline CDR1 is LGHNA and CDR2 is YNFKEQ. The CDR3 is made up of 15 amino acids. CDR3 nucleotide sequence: TGTGCCAGCAGCCAAGACGGGACAGGAGGAGAGACCCAGTACTTC. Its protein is CASSQDGTGGETQYF.